The T cell receptor (beta chain) described here comes from a study of shared clonotypes between healthy human individuals. Whole-study context: The cohort had two women and a few men, ages 18 to 49.

Assay: immunoSEQ multiplex PCR; the TCRdb copy retains only in-frame clones and omits some. The sample includes about 2.1 million clones, just over 90% of them seen just once. The V gene's germline CDR1 is MGHRA and CDR2 YSYEKL. The CDR3 has 15 residues. With V trimmed by 5 bases and J by 2 bases, 8 bases remained unmatched. Naive CD8 isolation took CD45RO-negative cells positively selected for CCR7 and excluded terminally differentiated effector memory CD45RA+ cells. V usage is TRBV4-1 and J usage is TRBJ2-7, with 8 bases identical to TRBD1. Sequencing was performed on naive CD8+ T cells from PBMCs. The receptor was isolated from a man in his late teens or twenties in good health. Some clones in this sample may be carry-over from other donors' samples. CDR3 DNA sequence: TGCGCCAGCAGCTCATACAGGGGGTCGGCCTACGAGCAGTACTTC. Translating gives CASSSYRGSAYEQYF.